A selection of T cell receptor beta chains follows, all from one sample in a study of CD8+ T cells in alopecia areata. The method was immunoSEQ multiplex PCR; TCRdb's version includes in-frame clones alone and lacks a portion of them. The sample has some 150,000 clones, about 85% seen once. Sequenced here: CD8+ T cells sorted from blood, sampled at week 4, from a patient treated with tofacitinib. All receptors derive from a human donor with alopecia areata. The CDR3 runs from the conserved cysteine through the conserved F or W. D genes are given only for firm matches. The size entry is marked missing in some rows and otherwise reads once, few, many or a size class.

TRBV2,.,TRBJ2-7,.,CAGRIDYEQYF,TGTGCCGGCAGAATAGATTACGAGCAGTACTTC
TRBV12-5,.,TRBJ2-3,.,CASGSPRPDTQYF,TGTGCTAGTGGTTCCCCCCGTCCAGATACGCAGTATTTT
TRBV14,.,TRBJ1-2,.,CASSQDRGVGYTF,TGTGCCAGCAGCCAAGATCGGGGAGTTGGCTACACCTTC
TRBV9,TRBD2,TRBJ2-3,.,CASSPSGRAGTDTQYF,TGTGCCAGCAGCCCTAGCGGGAGGGCCGGCACAGATACGCAGTATTTT
TRBV19,TRBD2,TRBJ2-2,.,CATAPSLAVTTGELFF,TGTGCCACCGCCCCATCACTAGCGGTAACGACCGGGGAGCTGTTTTTT
TRBV7-8,.,TRBJ1-1,once,CASSFAWPGPMNTEAFF,TGTGCCAGCAGCTTCGCTTGGCCAGGGCCCATGAACACTGAAGCTTTCTTT
TRBV6-5,.,TRBJ2-3,.,CASSYGPDGTDTQYF,TGTGCCAGCAGTTACGGTCCGGACGGAACAGATACGCAGTATTTT
TRBV5-1,.,TRBJ2-3,.,CASSLDRPDTQYF,TGCGCCAGCAGCTTGGACAGACCAGATACGCAGTATTTT
TRBV7-9,.,TRBJ1-1,.,CAGRRDGLSDLEAFF,TGTGCCGGCAGGAGGGACGGATTGTCCGACCTTGAAGCTTTCTTT
TRBV19,.,TRBJ2-1,.,CASSIVPLLNEQFF,TGTGCCAGTAGTATAGTCCCCCTGTTAAATGAGCAGTTCTTC
TRBV5-1,.,TRBJ2-1,.,CASSPTSNEQFF,TGCGCCAGCAGCCCCACCTCTAATGAGCAGTTCTTC
TRBV30,.,TRBJ1-5,once,CAWSLRQGNQPQHF,TGTGCCTGGAGTTTGCGACAGGGCAATCAGCCCCAGCATTTT
TRBV29-1,TRBD1,TRBJ2-7,few,CSVELGQGYEQYF,TGCAGCGTTGAATTGGGACAGGGCTACGAGCAGTACTTC
TRBV25-1,.,TRBJ2-1,.,CASEGWNEQFF,TGTGCCAGCGAGGGCTGGAATGAGCAGTTCTTC
TRBV27,.,TRBJ1-1,.,CASSLYGTLNAEAFF,TGTGCCAGCAGTCTCTATGGGACCTTAAACGCTGAAGCTTTCTTT
TRBV25-1,TRBD2,TRBJ2-7,once,CASSEEAGGPYEQYF,TGTGCCAGCAGTGAAGAGGCGGGAGGGCCCTACGAGCAGTACTTC
TRBV30,.,TRBJ2-5,.,CAWRDNQETQYF,TGTGCCTGGAGGGACAACCAAGAGACCCAGTACTTC
TRBV30,.,TRBJ1-1,once,CAWSRLESTGTEAFF,TGTGCCTGGAGTCGTTTGGAATCAACGGGGACTGAAGCTTTCTTT
TRBV11-2,.,TRBJ1-1,.,CASSLDGWGRGMEAFF,TGTGCCAGCAGCTTAGACGGGTGGGGCAGAGGGATGGAGGCTTTCTTT
TRBV27,.,TRBJ2-3,.,CASSLVSTDTQYF,TGTGCCAGCAGTTTAGTATCGACAGATACGCAGTATTTT
TRBV30,.,TRBJ1-1,.,CAWTLGGLMNTEAFF,TGTGCCTGGACCCTTGGGGGGCTCATGAACACTGAAGCTTTCTTT
TRBV7-9,TRBD2,TRBJ2-1,.,CASSPWTSGRPNEQFF,TGTGCCAGCAGCCCTTGGACTAGCGGGAGGCCTAATGAGCAGTTCTTC
TRBV7-3,.,TRBJ2-1,.,CASSLTLAPGYNEQFF,TGTGCCAGCAGCTTAACCTTAGCGCCCGGCTACAATGAGCAGTTCTTC
TRBV27,TRBD1,TRBJ2-7,.,CASSLSGTGDYEQYF,TGTGCCAGCAGTTTATCGGGGACAGGGGACTACGAGCAGTACTTC
TRBV13,TRBD1,TRBJ2-7,.,CASSSADRSTYEQYF,TGTGCCAGCAGCTCGGCGGACAGGAGCACCTACGAGCAGTACTTC
TRBV5-4,.,TRBJ2-7,.,CASSFYEQYF,TGTGCCAGCAGCTTTTACGAGCAGTACTTC
TRBV5-6,.,TRBJ2-3,.,CASSLGADTQYF,TGTGCCAGCAGCTTGGGGGCAGATACGCAGTATTTT
TRBV29-1,TRBD2,TRBJ2-7,.,CSVEARGEHIYEQYF,TGCAGCGTTGAGGCACGGGGGGAGCACATCTACGAGCAGTACTTC
TRBV27,.,TRBJ2-7,once,CASSLFARASSYEQYF,TGTGCCAGCAGTTTATTTGCCAGGGCGAGCTCCTACGAGCAGTACTTC
TRBV10-3,.,TRBJ2-2,.,CAISDGGGAGGELFF,TGTGCCATCAGTGACGGTGGGGGCGCGGGCGGGGAGCTGTTTTTT
TRBV4-1,.,TRBJ2-5,.,CASSPRAQSTGFEETQYF,TGCGCCAGCAGCCCCCGAGCACAGTCAACCGGATTTGAAGAGACCCAGTACTTC
TRBV13,TRBD2,TRBJ2-7,.,CASSTGLAETYEQYF,TGTGCCAGCAGCACGGGACTAGCGGAAACCTACGAGCAGTACTTC
TRBV10-2,.,TRBJ2-7,.,CASTLSDAYEQYF,TGCGCCAGCACTTTAAGCGATGCCTACGAGCAGTACTTC
TRBV29-1,TRBD1,TRBJ2-1,.,CSVERGQGAYNEQFF,TGCAGCGTTGAACGGGGACAGGGTGCCTACAATGAGCAGTTCTTC
TRBV6-5,.,TRBJ2-3,once,CASSYLGADTQYF,TGTGCCAGCAGTTACCTAGGGGCAGATACGCAGTATTTT
TRBV29-1,.,TRBJ2-7,.,CSVTDNRSSYEQYF,TGCAGCGTTACGGACAACCGCTCTTCCTACGAGCAGTACTTC
TRBV6-5,.,TRBJ2-7,.,CASSYSPPGYSYEQYF,TGTGCCAGCAGTTACTCGCCGCCGGGATACTCCTACGAGCAGTACTTC
TRBV29-1,.,TRBJ2-2,.,CSAHAGRGELFF,TGCAGCGCCCATGCAGGCCGCGGGGAGCTGTTTTTT
TRBV9,.,TRBJ2-7,.,CASSVEGGPTYEQYF,TGTGCCAGCAGCGTAGAGGGGGGGCCTACCTACGAGCAGTACTTC
TRBV27,TRBD2,TRBJ2-5,.,CASSLSGGLAETQYF,TGTGCCAGCAGTTTATCTGGGGGACTAGCCGAGACCCAGTACTTC
TRBV27,TRBD1,TRBJ2-2,.,CASTQGGPPGELFF,TGTGCCAGCACCCAAGGGGGCCCCCCCGGGGAGCTGTTTTTT
TRBV11-2,.,TRBJ2-5,.,CASSLEGWGETQYF,TGTGCCAGCAGCTTAGAGGGTTGGGGGGAGACCCAGTACTTC
TRBV28,TRBD2,TRBJ2-7,few,CASSSGEGSYEQYF,TGTGCCTCTTCCTCCGGGGAGGGTTCCTACGAGCAGTACTTC
TRBV29-1,TRBD1,TRBJ2-1,few,CSAGQGNAYNEQFF,TGCAGCGCCGGACAGGGGAACGCCTACAATGAGCAGTTCTTC
TRBV5-6,TRBD2,TRBJ2-1,.,CASSSGGSLNEQFF,TGTGCCAGCAGCTCCGGGGGGTCCCTCAATGAGCAGTTCTTC
TRBV5-4,.,TRBJ2-1,.,CASSSNENNEQFF,TGTGCCAGCAGCTCTAACGAGAACAATGAGCAGTTCTTC
TRBV29-1,.,TRBJ1-1,.,CSVEEGVGTEAFF,TGCAGCGTTGAGGAGGGGGTGGGCACTGAAGCTTTCTTT
TRBV29-1,.,TRBJ2-7,.,CSVFLAGSYEQYF,TGCAGCGTTTTTTTGGCGGGAAGCTACGAGCAGTACTTC
TRBV27,TRBD2,TRBJ2-7,once,CASSSEAGTLYEQYF,TGTGCCAGCAGTTCGGAAGCGGGGACGCTCTACGAGCAGTACTTC
TRBV5-1,TRBD1,TRBJ2-1,.,CASSSGQGYEQFF,TGCGCCAGCAGCTCGGGACAGGGATATGAGCAGTTCTTC
TRBV11-2,.,TRBJ2-4,.,CASSLGTSGKNIQYF,TGTGCCAGCAGCTTAGGGACATCAGGCAAAAACATTCAGTACTTC
TRBV30,TRBD2,TRBJ2-7,.,CAWSVAGGSYEQYF,TGTGCCTGGAGTGTAGCGGGGGGGTCCTACGAGCAGTACTTC
TRBV7-2,.,TRBJ2-1,.,CASSYGLASYNEQFF,TGTGCCAGCAGCTACGGGCTAGCGAGCTACAATGAGCAGTTCTTC
TRBV7-6,TRBD2,TRBJ2-5,once,CASSPGTSGQETQYF,TGTGCCAGCAGCCCGGGGACTAGCGGACAAGAGACCCAGTACTTC
TRBV5-1,.,TRBJ2-7,.,CASSFPETYEQYF,TGCGCCAGCAGCTTCCCGGAGACCTACGAGCAGTACTTC
TRBV18,.,TRBJ2-5,once,CASSPAAGETQYF,TGTGCCAGCTCACCAGCGGCAGGGGAGACCCAGTACTTC